This TCR beta chain originates from a study of beta chain features in type 1 diabetes. Of the isolated RNA, all was reverse transcribed, and so the sequenced material was expressed TCRB transcripts. Sequenced naive, central memory and regulatory T cell samples produced an average of about 3.7 million reads. Profiled with immunoSEQ multiplex PCR; TCRdb holds only in-frame clones, not every one. The sample shows 38,000 or so clones, almost 65% of them seen only once. Purity exceeding 95% was reached by all sorted populations. Overall study results and limits: cDNA-based sequencing might over-represent cells highly expressing TCR.

The CDR3 consists of 16 residues. Unmatched junction bases numbered 11, after V lost 1 base and J lost 6 bases. The germline CDR1 and CDR2 sequences are SGHVS and FQNEAQ. This clone was counted between two and nine times. Its antigen is not identified. Source material: Tregs from blood. The TCR was taken from a woman aged 25 to 45 in good health. The chain employs TRBV7-8 and TRBJ1-2, with 7 bases fitting TRBD1. The CDR3 region is CASSLEAQTGRNGYTF. The CDR3 DNA is TGTGCCAGCAGCTTAGAAGCCCAGACAGGGAGGAATGGCTACACCTTC.